The clone carrying this TCR beta chain has only a few counts. Its antigen is not known. At the deep level, the assay was run. Clones were read by immunoSEQ multiplex PCR, and TCRdb kept only the in-frame ones, dropping some. The sample yields more than 1 million clones, 78% seen once. This record comes from a study of shared clonotypes between healthy human individuals. V dropped 5 bases and J dropped 4; count of bases not matched to a gene: 7. The length of the CDR3 is 15 residues. Germline loops: CDR1 MNHEY, CDR2 SMNVEV (reference sequence). Study findings and constraints: An expected dependence of interdonor clonotype sharing on sequencing depth was noted.

This TCR came from a man younger than 30 in good health. Some clones in this sample may be carry-over from other donors' samples. Sequencing input: memory CD4+ T cells from PBMCs. The subset denotes: CD45RA-negative fraction. The V call is TRBV27, the J call TRBJ1-2, with 10 bases aligning to TRBD1. The CDR3 sequence is CASSLRDRGGYGYTF. The CDR3 bases are TGTGCCAGCAGTCTTCGGGACAGGGGAGGCTATGGCTACACCTTC.